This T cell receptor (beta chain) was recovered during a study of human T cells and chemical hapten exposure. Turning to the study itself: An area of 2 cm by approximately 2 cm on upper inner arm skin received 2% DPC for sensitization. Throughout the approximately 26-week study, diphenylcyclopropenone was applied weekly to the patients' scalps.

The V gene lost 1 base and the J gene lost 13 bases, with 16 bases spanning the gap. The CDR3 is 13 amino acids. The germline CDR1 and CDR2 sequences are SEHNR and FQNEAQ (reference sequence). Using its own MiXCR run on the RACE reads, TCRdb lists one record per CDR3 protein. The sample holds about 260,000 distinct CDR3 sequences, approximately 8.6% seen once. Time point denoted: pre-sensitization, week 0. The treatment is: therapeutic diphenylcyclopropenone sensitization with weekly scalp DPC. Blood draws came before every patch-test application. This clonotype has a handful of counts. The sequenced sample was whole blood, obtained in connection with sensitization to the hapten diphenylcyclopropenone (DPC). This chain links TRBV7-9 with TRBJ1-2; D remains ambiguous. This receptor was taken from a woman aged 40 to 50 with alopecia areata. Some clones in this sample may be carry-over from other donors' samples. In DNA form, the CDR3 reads TGTGCCAGCAGCTTAGGCACTGCCTATCGTGGCACCTTC. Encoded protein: CASSLGTAYRGTF.